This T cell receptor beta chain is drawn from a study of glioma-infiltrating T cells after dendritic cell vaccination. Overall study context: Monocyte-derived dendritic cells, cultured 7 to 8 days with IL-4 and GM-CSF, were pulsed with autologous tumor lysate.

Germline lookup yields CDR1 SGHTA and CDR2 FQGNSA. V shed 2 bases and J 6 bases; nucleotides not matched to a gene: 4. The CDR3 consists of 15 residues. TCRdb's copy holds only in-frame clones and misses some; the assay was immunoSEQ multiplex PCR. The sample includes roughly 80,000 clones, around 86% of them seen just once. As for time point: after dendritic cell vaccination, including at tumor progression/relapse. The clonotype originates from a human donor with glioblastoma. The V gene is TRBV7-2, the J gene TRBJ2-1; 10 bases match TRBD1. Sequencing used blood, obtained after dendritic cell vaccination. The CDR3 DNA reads TGTGCCAGCAGCTTAAGGGGACAGGGGTCCAATGAGCAGTTCTTC. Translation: CASSLRGQGSNEQFF. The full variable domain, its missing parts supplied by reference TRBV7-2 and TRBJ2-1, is GAGVSQSPSNKVTEKGKDVELRCDPISGHTALYWYRQSLGQGLEFLIYFQGNSAPDKSGLPSDRFSAERTGGSVSTLTIQRTQQEDSAVYLCASSLRGQGSNEQFFGPGTRLTVL.